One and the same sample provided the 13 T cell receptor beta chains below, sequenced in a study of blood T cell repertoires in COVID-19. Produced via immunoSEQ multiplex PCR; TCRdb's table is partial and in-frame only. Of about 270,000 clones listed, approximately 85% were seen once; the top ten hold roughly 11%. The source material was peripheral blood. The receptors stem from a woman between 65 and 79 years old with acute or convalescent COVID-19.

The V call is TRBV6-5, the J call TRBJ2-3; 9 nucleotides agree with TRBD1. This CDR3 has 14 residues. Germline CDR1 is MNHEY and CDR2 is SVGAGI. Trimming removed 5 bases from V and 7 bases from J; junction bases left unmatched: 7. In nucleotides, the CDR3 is TGTGCCAGCAGTAAGCTGACAGGGGGACATACGCAGTATTTT. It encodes CASSKLTGGHTQYF.

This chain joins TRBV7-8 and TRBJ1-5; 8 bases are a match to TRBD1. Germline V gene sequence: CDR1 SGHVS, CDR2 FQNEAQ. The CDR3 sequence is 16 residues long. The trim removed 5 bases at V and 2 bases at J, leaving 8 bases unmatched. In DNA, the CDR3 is TGTGCCAGCAGCGCCGGGACAGGTGGCCGCAATCAGCCCCAGCATTTT. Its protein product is CASSAGTGGRNQPQHF.

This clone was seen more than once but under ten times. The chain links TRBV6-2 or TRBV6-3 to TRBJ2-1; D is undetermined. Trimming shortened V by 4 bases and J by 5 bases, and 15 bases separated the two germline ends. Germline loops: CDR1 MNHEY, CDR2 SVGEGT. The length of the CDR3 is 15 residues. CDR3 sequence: CASSSFPRRDNEQFF. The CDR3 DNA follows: TGTGCCAGCAGTTCCTTCCCCCGACGGGACAATGAGCAGTTCTTC.

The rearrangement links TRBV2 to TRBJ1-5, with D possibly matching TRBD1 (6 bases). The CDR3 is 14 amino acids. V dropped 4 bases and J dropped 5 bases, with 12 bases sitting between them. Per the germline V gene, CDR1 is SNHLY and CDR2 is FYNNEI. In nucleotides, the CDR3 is TGTGCCAGCAGTGTCAGGGGAGGGGATCAGCCCCAGCATTTT. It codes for CASSVRGGDQPQHF.

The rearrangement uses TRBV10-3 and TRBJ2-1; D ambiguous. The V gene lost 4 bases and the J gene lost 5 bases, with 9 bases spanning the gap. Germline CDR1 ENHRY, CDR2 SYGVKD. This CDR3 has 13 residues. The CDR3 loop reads CAISVQVNNEQFF. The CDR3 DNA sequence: TGTGCCATCAGTGTCCAGGTAAACAATGAGCAGTTCTTC.

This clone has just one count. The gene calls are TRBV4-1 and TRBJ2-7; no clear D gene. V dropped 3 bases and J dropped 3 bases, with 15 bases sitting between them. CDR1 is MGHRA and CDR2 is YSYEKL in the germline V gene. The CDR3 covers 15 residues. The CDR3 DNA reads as TGCGCCAGCAGCCACCCCCCCGACAAGATCTACGAGCAGTACTTC. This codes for CASSHPPDKIYEQYF.

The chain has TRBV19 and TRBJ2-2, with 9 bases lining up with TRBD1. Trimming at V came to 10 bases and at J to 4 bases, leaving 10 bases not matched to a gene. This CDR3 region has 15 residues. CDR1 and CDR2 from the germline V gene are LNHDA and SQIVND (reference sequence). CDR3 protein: CATYARTGVTGELFF. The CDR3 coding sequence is TGTGCCACCTACGCACGGACAGGGGTCACCGGGGAGCTGTTTTTT.

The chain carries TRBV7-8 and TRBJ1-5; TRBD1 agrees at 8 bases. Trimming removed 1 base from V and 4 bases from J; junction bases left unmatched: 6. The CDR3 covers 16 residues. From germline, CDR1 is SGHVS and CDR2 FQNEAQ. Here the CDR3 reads CASSLEGRQGNQPQHF. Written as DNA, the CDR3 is TGTGCCAGCAGCTTAGAGGGGCGACAGGGGAATCAGCCCCAGCATTTT.

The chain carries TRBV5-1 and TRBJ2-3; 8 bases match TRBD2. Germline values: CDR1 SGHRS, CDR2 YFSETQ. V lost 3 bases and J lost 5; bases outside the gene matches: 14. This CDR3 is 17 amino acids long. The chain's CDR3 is CASSYGVGAGAEDTQYF. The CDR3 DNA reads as TGCGCCAGCAGCTATGGGGTAGGAGCGGGGGCGGAAGATACGCAGTATTTT. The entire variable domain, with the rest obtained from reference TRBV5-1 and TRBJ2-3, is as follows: KAGVTQTPRYLIKTRGQQVTLSCSPISGHRSVSWYQQTPGQGLQFLFEYFSETQRNKGNFPGRFSGRQFSNSRSEMNVSTLELGDSALYLCASSYGVGAGAEDTQYFGPGTRLTVL.

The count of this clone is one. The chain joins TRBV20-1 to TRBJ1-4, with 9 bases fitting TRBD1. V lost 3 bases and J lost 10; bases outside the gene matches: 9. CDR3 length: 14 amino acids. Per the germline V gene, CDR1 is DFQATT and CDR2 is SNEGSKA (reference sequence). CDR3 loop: CSASGGTGRGKLFF. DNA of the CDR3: TGCAGTGCTAGTGGGGGGACAGGGAGGGGAAAACTGTTTTTT.

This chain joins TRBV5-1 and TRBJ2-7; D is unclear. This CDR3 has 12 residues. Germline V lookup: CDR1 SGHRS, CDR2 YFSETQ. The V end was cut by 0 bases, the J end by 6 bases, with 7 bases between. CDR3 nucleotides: TGCGCCAGCAGCTTGGGAACGAGCGAGCAGTACTTC. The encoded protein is CASSLGTSEQYF.

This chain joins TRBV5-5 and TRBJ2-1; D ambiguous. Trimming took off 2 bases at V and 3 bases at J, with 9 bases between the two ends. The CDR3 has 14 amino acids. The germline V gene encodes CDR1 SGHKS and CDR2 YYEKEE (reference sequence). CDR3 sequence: CASSFLADYNEQFF. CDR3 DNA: TGTGCCAGCAGCTTCCTCGCAGACTACAATGAGCAGTTCTTC.

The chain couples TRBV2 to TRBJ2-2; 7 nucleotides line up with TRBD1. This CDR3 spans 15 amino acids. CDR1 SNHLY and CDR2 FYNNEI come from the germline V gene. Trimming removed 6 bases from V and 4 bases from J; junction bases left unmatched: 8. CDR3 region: CASRTGQARTGELFF. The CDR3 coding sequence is TGTGCCAGCAGAACAGGACAGGCTCGCACCGGGGAGCTGTTTTTT.